The 22 T cell receptor beta chains presented below share a single source sample, sequenced in a study of shared clonotypes between healthy human individuals. TCRdb's table, derived via immunoSEQ multiplex PCR, lists solely in-frame clones and lacks some. The top ten clones hold 0.36% of a sample with 2 million to 3 million clones, over 85% of them seen once. Sequenced input: naive CD4+ T cells from PBMCs. As for subset: CD45RA+ positively selected. The receptors were gathered from a man aged 18-30 years in good health. Some clones in this sample may be carry-over from other donors' samples.

The genes are TRBV6-5 and TRBJ2-1; 7 nucleotides agree with TRBD1. The V gene's germline CDR1 is MNHEY and CDR2 SVGAGI. V gave up 6 bases and J gave up 3 bases; unmatched junction bases: 5. This CDR3 has 14 residues. CDR3: CASRRDRDYNEQFF. The CDR3 DNA reads TGTGCCAGCAGACGGGACAGAGACTACAATGAGCAGTTCTTC.

The chain is built from TRBV7-3 and TRBJ2-3; D might be TRBD2 (6 bases). CDR1 SGHTA and CDR2 FQGTGA come from the germline V gene. The CDR3 covers 17 residues. The V gene lost 0 bases and the J gene lost 2 bases, with 15 bases spanning the gap. Written as DNA, the CDR3 is TGTGCCAGCAGCTTAACCCCGGGTAGCGGTTACACAGATACGCAGTATTTT. The encoded protein is CASSLTPGSGYTDTQYF.

The V and J genes are TRBV29-1 and TRBJ2-3, with D hard to call. The germline V gene encodes CDR1 SQVTM and CDR2 ANQGSEA. This CDR3 region has 15 residues. V dropped 4 bases and J dropped 0 bases, with 14 bases sitting between them. Here the CDR3 reads CSVGVETSSTDTQYF. In DNA form, the CDR3 reads TGCAGCGTTGGGGTCGAGACTTCTAGCACAGATACGCAGTATTTT.

The chain couples TRBV13 to TRBJ2-3; D uncertain. Trimming removed 4 bases from V and 1 base from J, with 6 bases in between. The CDR3 spans 13 residues. Per germline, CDR1 PRHDT and CDR2 FYEKMQ (reference sequence). CDR3 nucleotide sequence: TGTGCCAGCAGCTCCCAAGGCACAGATACGCAGTATTTT. It yields the protein CASSSQGTDTQYF.

The chain employs TRBV5-1 and TRBJ1-2; tentatively, D is TRBD1 (5 bases). The CDR3 has 16 amino acids. V lost 1 base and J lost 4, with 17 bases in between. Germline V lookup: CDR1 SGHRS, CDR2 YFSETQ. The DNA for the CDR3 is TGCGCCAGCAGCTTGATGACAGCTCCCCGTCCCTATGGCTACACCTTC. Its protein is CASSLMTAPRPYGYTF. The variable domain in full, with the rest retrieved from reference TRBV5-1 and TRBJ1-2, is KAGVTQTPRYLIKTRGQQVTLSCSPISGHRSVSWYQQTPGQGLQFLFEYFSETQRNKGNFPGRFSGRQFSNSRSEMNVSTLELGDSALYLCASSLMTAPRPYGYTFGSGTRLTVV.

J is TRBJ2-1 and V is TRBV2, with 7 positions matching TRBD2. In germline, CDR1 is SNHLY, CDR2 FYNNEI. With 5 bases clipped from V and 0 bases from J, the junction kept 10 bases outside the gene matches. CDR3 size: 17 residues. The CDR3 sequence: CASSNPQRGSSYNEQFF. As DNA, the CDR3 is TGTGCCAGCAGTAATCCTCAGCGGGGTAGCTCCTACAATGAGCAGTTCTTC.

This chain uses TRBV5-1 with TRBJ1-5; D is undetermined. The germline gives CDR1 SGHRS, CDR2 YFSETQ. Deletions cut 0 bases from V and 1 base from J, with 17 bases between. CDR3 size: 18 residues. CDR3 bases: TGCGCCAGCAGCTTGGGGTCCGGGGTTGGAAACAGCAATCAGCCCCAGCATTTT. Amino acid sequence: CASSLGSGVGNSNQPQHF.

The genes are TRBV27 and TRBJ2-2, with D possibly being TRBD1 (6 bases). From germline, CDR1 is MNHEY and CDR2 SMNVEV (reference sequence). Trimming took off 3 bases at V and 9 bases at J, with 11 bases between the two ends. The CDR3 totals 13 residues. The CDR3 is CASSLWGHRELFF. The CDR3 nucleotides are TGTGCCAGCAGTTTGTGGGGGCACAGGGAGCTGTTTTTT.

The chain combines TRBV6-6 with TRBJ1-1, with D perhaps TRBD1 (5 bases). Trimming took off 6 bases at V and 5 bases at J, with 19 bases between the two ends. The CDR3 length is 15 residues. Germline-derived CDR1 and CDR2 are MNHNY and SVGAGI (reference sequence). This CDR3 reads CASSIPGPRGTEAFF. DNA for the CDR3: TGTGCCAGCAGCATACCGGGACCCCGAGGGACTGAAGCTTTCTTT.

This sequence joins TRBV11-2 and TRBJ2-3; D may match TRBD1 or TRBD2 (5 bases each). V gave up 1 base and J gave up 2 bases, with 10 bases separating them. Germline loops: CDR1 SGHAT, CDR2 FQNNGV. The CDR3 runs to 15 residues. The CDR3, as DNA: TGTGCCAGCAGCTTAGTGGGGGAGACCACAGATACGCAGTATTTT. Translated, it gives CASSLVGETTDTQYF.

CDR3 amino acids: CSVDQGAAFF. Here the CDR3 DNA reads TGCAGCGTAGATCAGGGTGCCGCTTTCTTT. The chain combines TRBV29-1 with TRBJ1-1; possibly TRBD1 for D (5 bases). With 6 bases removed from V and 11 bases from J, the gap between germline ends came to 13 bases. CDR1 and CDR2 (germline): SQVTM, ANQGSEA. This CDR3 contains 10 residues.

With regard to this clone: The sample has other DNA sequences that encode this CDR3 too. The rearrangement uses TRBV2 and TRBJ2-3; no reliable D call. The CDR3 spans 12 residues. V lost 5 bases and J 5 bases, leaving 8 bases between the germline ends. The germline V gene has CDR1 SNHLY and CDR2 FYNNEI. CDR3 sequence: CASSPSVDTQYF. CDR3 nucleotides: TGTGCCAGCAGTCCGTCGGTAGATACGCAGTATTTT.

This chain links TRBV5-1 with TRBJ2-2; 8 nucleotides align to TRBD1. V was clipped by 0 bases and J by 4 bases; unmatched bases: 2. Germline loops: CDR1 SGHRS, CDR2 YFSETQ. The CDR3 runs 15 residues. The CDR3 region is CASSLGQGFTGELFF. The CDR3 coding sequence is TGCGCCAGCAGCTTGGGACAGGGGTTCACCGGGGAGCTGTTTTTT.

J is TRBJ2-1 and V is TRBV6-1; the D gene is possibly TRBD2 (5 bases). This CDR3 has 15 amino acids. The V and J ends lost 7 bases and 3 bases respectively, with 16 bases between them. Per germline, CDR1 MNHNS and CDR2 SASEGT. The CDR3: CASNPGVTHYNEQFF. The DNA for the CDR3 is TGTGCCAGCAACCCCGGGGTAACCCACTACAATGAGCAGTTCTTC.

To note about this clone: This sample also contains other DNA sequences that code for the same CDR3. The chain combines TRBV2 with TRBJ1-1; 10 nucleotides align to TRBD1. CDR1 and CDR2 (germline): SNHLY, FYNNEI. J gave up 2 bases and V 8 bases, and 5 bases lay outside the gene matches. The length of the CDR3 is 14 residues. The CDR3 nucleotides read TGTGCCAGCTCCGGGACAGGGGTTAACACTGAAGCTTTCTTT. Protein product: CASSGTGVNTEAFF.

The rearrangement joins TRBV27 to TRBJ2-7, with TRBD2 identical over 8 bases. The J segment lost 5 bases and the V segment lost 5 bases, leaving 8 bases of the junction unmatched. The length of the CDR3 is 14 residues. The germline CDR1 and CDR2 sequences are MNHEY and SMNVEV (reference sequence). The CDR3 is CASSDQAGAHEQYF. CDR3 bases: TGTGCCAGCAGTGACCAAGCGGGAGCTCACGAGCAGTACTTC.

V is TRBV9 and J is TRBJ1-1; D uncertain. CDR1 SGDLS and CDR2 YYNGEE come from the germline V gene. V was pared by 0 bases and J by 4 bases, with 16 bases between. The CDR3 spans 16 residues. CDR3 loop: CASSVEARIRATEAFF. CDR3 in DNA: TGTGCCAGCAGCGTAGAGGCCCGGATTCGAGCCACTGAAGCTTTCTTT. The full variable domain, with the rest looked up from reference TRBV9 and TRBJ1-1, is DSGVTQTPKHLITATGQRVTLRCSPRSGDLSVYWYQQSLDQGLQFLIQYYNGEERAKGNILERFSAQQFPDLHSELNLSSLELGDSALYFCASSVEARIRATEAFFGQGTRLTVV.

The V and J genes are TRBV5-8 and TRBJ1-2, with TRBD1 as a possible D gene (6 bases). The CDR3 runs to 16 residues. With 3 bases removed from V and 4 bases from J, the gap between germline ends came to 19 bases. Germline CDR1 SGHTS, CDR2 YDEGEE. CDR3 in amino acids: CASSSGGQGRRYGYTF. The CDR3 DNA reads TGTGCCAGCAGCTCTGGCGGGCAGGGGCGGCGCTATGGCTACACCTTC.

This clone was seen more than once but under ten times. Other DNA sequences in this specimen translate into the identical CDR3. The chain recombines TRBV7-3 with TRBJ2-5; D ambiguous. The germline gives CDR1 SGHTA, CDR2 FQGTGA. The CDR3 covers 13 residues. Trimming pared 2 bases from V and 1 base from J, leaving 5 bases between. In DNA, the CDR3 is TGTGCCAGCAGCTTATTATCCCAAGAGACCCAGTACTTC. It encodes CASSLLSQETQYF. The full variable domain, with the rest looked up from reference TRBV7-3 and TRBJ2-5, is GAGVSQTPSNKVTEKGKYVELRCDPISGHTALYWYRQSLGQGPEFLIYFQGTGAADDSGLPNDRFFAVRPEGSVSTLKIQRTERGDSAVYLCASSLLSQETQYFGPGTRLLVL.

In its sample, this clone was seen once. The chain recombines TRBV29-1 with TRBJ2-1; no clear D. The CDR3 is 12 residues long. Trimming pared 3 bases from V and 6 bases from J, leaving 9 bases between. Germline lookup yields CDR1 SQVTM and CDR2 ANQGSEA. DNA of the CDR3: TGCAGCGTTGATCAGAATTCCAATGAGCAGTTCTTC. Amino acid sequence: CSVDQNSNEQFF.

The J gene is TRBJ2-7, the V gene TRBV5-1, with a weak D call TRBD1 (5 bases). Germline CDR1 reads SGHRS; CDR2 reads YFSETQ. The CDR3 sequence is 12 residues long. Trimming cost V 0 bases and J 6 bases, with 7 bases left between them. The CDR3: CASSLDRIEQYF. The CDR3 region has the DNA TGCGCCAGCAGCTTGGACAGGATCGAGCAGTACTTC.

In its sample, this clone was seen once. V usage is TRBV5-1 and J usage is TRBJ2-5, with 9 bases that match TRBD1. Germline loops: CDR1 SGHRS, CDR2 YFSETQ. This CDR3 has 16 amino acids. With V trimmed by 4 bases and J by 9 bases, 16 bases remained unmatched. The CDR3 DNA reads as TGCGCCAGCAGCCCACTCGGACAGGGGCCCCGGGGGGCCCAGTACTTC. Translating gives CASSPLGQGPRGAQYF.